Here is one TCR beta chain with its context. Its antigen is not identified. The table came from immunoSEQ multiplex PCR; TCRdb's copy has only in-frame clones and leaves some out. This sample has approximately 60,000 clones, with about 85% found just once. Germline values: CDR1 SGHTA, CDR2 FQGNSA. V shed 1 base and J shed 8 bases, with 15 bases lying between them. The CDR3 extends over 16 amino acids. The time point denotes: week 23, last vaccination. Each dose delivered 300 ug of mutant IDH1 20-mer peptide subcutaneously with imiquimod. New WHO grade 3 or 4 IDH1-mutant, ATRX-lost astrocytomas were present in all donors. The source of the sample is a study of a mutant IDH1 vaccine in newly diagnosed glioma. About the research overall: With temozolomide cycles, or 4-6 weeks after radiotherapy alone, vaccination was started.

Broader study findings: Pseudoprogression looked unconnected to shifts in top peripheral T cell clonotypes.

Sequenced here: PBMCs, sampled from a glioma patient whose treatment included an IDH1 peptide vaccine. The rearrangement links TRBV7-2 to TRBJ1-6, with a weak D call TRBD1 (5 bases). The TCR sequence derives from a man aged 25 to 40 with glioma. CDR3 nucleotide sequence: TGTGCCAGCAGCTTAGATGGGGCGAGGGGCCATTCACCCCTCCACTTT. Translating it yields CASSLDGARGHSPLHF.